These 3 T cell receptor beta chains share one sample of origin, sequenced in a study of response to subunit inactivated influenza vaccine. One entry per CDR3 protein, called by TCRdb with MiXCR from the RT-PCR reads. The repertoire has approximately 520,000 distinct CDR3 sequences, approximately 15% of them found once; the top ten carry 3% to 3.5%. Material: CD4+ T cells sorted from PBMCs, obtained roughly 24 months after vaccination. The origin of the receptors is a man aged 45 to 70 who received an inactivated influenza vaccine.

This clonotype has a handful of counts. This chain connects TRBV7-2 to TRBJ2-3; no definite D call. Germline V lookup: CDR1 SGHTA, CDR2 FQGNSA. This CDR3 comprises 13 residues. Deletions cut 5 bases from V and 5 bases from J, with 11 bases between. The CDR3 coding sequence is TGTGCCAGCAGCCTGGTTAGTTTAGATACGCAGTATTTT. Translating gives CASSLVSLDTQYF.

CDR3 nucleotides: TGTGCCAGCAGCTTAGTCCCCAGGGACAGGGCTCACGAGCAGTACTTC. Encoded protein: CASSLVPRDRAHEQYF. The rearrangement joins TRBV7-9 to TRBJ2-7, with 9 bases matching TRBD1. This CDR3 contains 16 residues. Germline CDR1 and CDR2: SEHNR and FQNEAQ (reference sequence). J lost 5 bases, V lost 1 base, and 9 bases had no gene match.

This clonotype occurred many times. V gene TRBV20-1 combines with J gene TRBJ2-5, with 9 bases lining up with TRBD1. The germline gives CDR1 DFQATT, CDR2 SNEGSKA (reference sequence). Unmatched junction bases numbered 7, after V lost 5 bases and J lost 0 bases. This CDR3 is built from 15 residues. The CDR3 reads CSASGTGHHQETQYF. The CDR3 DNA is TGCAGTGCTTCCGGGACAGGGCATCACCAAGAGACCCAGTACTTC.